This is a list of T cell receptor beta chains from one sample in a study of T-cell memory formation after mild COVID-19. Via MiXCR, TCRdb re-called the 5' RACE reads, giving one row per CDR3 protein. The table includes 300,000 to 400,000 distinct CDR3 sequences, around 21% detected once. Sequencing was done on a sample of PBMCs or a T cell subset sorted from them (not recorded which). These receptors all stem from an adult woman who had mild COVID-19 (a few samples of this study predate the infection). Cell type and time point are not known. Each CDR3 is given with its conserved first and last residue. D genes are given only for firm matches. Part of the rows lack a size; the others show once, few, many or a class for expanded clones.

v_gene,j_gene,d_gene,abundance,CDR3nt,CDR3aa
TRBV6-5,TRBJ1-1,-,-,TGTGCCAGCAGTTACTCGACCGGGCCCGGAGCTTTCTTT,CASSYSTGPGAFF
TRBV5-1,TRBJ2-3,TRBD2,-,TGCGCCAGCAGCGCAGCGGGGGAGATAGATACGCAGTATTTT,CASSAAGEIDTQYF
TRBV6-5,TRBJ2-5,-,many,TGTGCCAGCAGTTCGCTGCAGGGTACAATAATATGGACCCAGTACTTC,CASSSLQGTIIWTQYF
TRBV12-3/TRBV12-4,TRBJ1-6,TRBD1,few,TGTGCCAGCAGTTCCGGGACAGAGCCTTTTAATTCACCCCTCCACTTT,CASSSGTEPFNSPLHF
TRBV2,TRBJ2-7,-,few,TGTGCCAGCAGTGTGGGGGTAAGCGAGCAGTACTTC,CASSVGVSEQYF
TRBV7-9,TRBJ2-1,TRBD2,-,TGTGCCAGCAGCTTAGTGGGACTAGCGGACAATGAGCAGTTCTTC,CASSLVGLADNEQFF
TRBV12-3/TRBV12-4,TRBJ1-2,-,-,TGTGCCAGCCGGCAGACCTATGGCTACACCTTC,CASRQTYGYTF
TRBV27,TRBJ1-1,-,many,TGTGCCAGCAGTACTACAGTGGGAACTGAAGCTTTCTTT,CASSTTVGTEAFF
TRBV5-1,TRBJ2-4,TRBD2,few,TGCGCCAGCAGCTTGATTGGCGGGGGAGAAAACATTCAGTACTTC,CASSLIGGGENIQYF
TRBV5-6,TRBJ1-2,TRBD1,-,TGTGCCAGCAGCTCGCGACAGGGGCTGAGCTACACCTTC,CASSSRQGLSYTF
TRBV24-1,TRBJ1-2,-,-,TGTGCCACCTCCCCGGGGCCACAGGACCAATATGGCTACACCTTC,CATSPGPQDQYGYTF
TRBV29-1,TRBJ1-1,-,many,TGCAGCGTTGAACCGCCCGCGAGGAAGACTGAAGCTTTCTTT,CSVEPPARKTEAFF
TRBV24-1,TRBJ2-2,-,few,TGTGCCACCAGTCGGACAGATAACACCGGGGAGCTGTTTTTT,CATSRTDNTGELFF
TRBV2,TRBJ2-5,-,-,TGTGCCAGCAGGGCGGGGCTTGGTCGAGAGACCCAGTACTTC,CASRAGLGRETQYF
TRBV10-3,TRBJ2-7,-,-,TGTGCCATCAGCGACCGACGGTACGAGCAGTACTTC,CAISDRRYEQYF
TRBV5-1,TRBJ2-7,-,-,TGCGCCAGCAGCTTTGGAGTCGGCGTCTACGAGCAGTACTTC,CASSFGVGVYEQYF
TRBV5-5,TRBJ2-3,TRBD1,-,TGTGCCAGCAGCTTGGAGGGACAGGAACCCACAGATACGCAGTATTTT,CASSLEGQEPTDTQYF
TRBV5-4,TRBJ1-6,TRBD1,-,TGTGCCAGCAGCCCGGACGGGGACAGGGTTTCACCCCTCCACTTT,CASSPDGDRVSPLHF
TRBV20-1,TRBJ2-5,TRBD2,few,TGCAGTGCTAGAGGGCTAGCGGGGACAGAAGAGACCCAGTACTTC,CSARGLAGTEETQYF
TRBV7-6,TRBJ1-1,-,few,TGTGCCAGCAGCCCTTACCGGGGGAACACTGAAGCTTTCTTT,CASSPYRGNTEAFF
TRBV20-1,TRBJ2-2,TRBD2,-,TGCAGTGCTAGAGTGGAGCGGGAGTTTCCCGGGGAGCTGTTTTTT,CSARVEREFPGELFF
TRBV5-1,TRBJ1-2,-,-,TGCGCCAGCAGCTTCCCTGGGGTCTATGGCTACACCTTC,CASSFPGVYGYTF
TRBV3-1,TRBJ2-7,-,-,TGTGCCAGCAGCCCCGATTCCCGTGAGAGCTCCTACGAGCAGTACTTC,CASSPDSRESSYEQYF